This TCR beta chain was retrieved from a study of CD8 T cells in ankylosing spondylitis. Study-wide results and caveats: Prior literature has documented some motif variants in synovial fluid and blood from reactive arthritis. Clones linked to disease, bearing a CD8+ phenotype, were relatively rare in peripheral blood. Ankylosing spondylitis blood seemed to carry a telltale TCR beta motif made of seven or eight highly homologous variants. Reports say disease-linked clones showed up significantly more in matched ankylosing spondylitis synovial fluid.

This clonotype was observed a few times. Antigen specificity is unknown. Trimming stripped 1 base from V and 0 bases from J, with 10 bases between. CDR3 length: 16 amino acids. Generation of TCR beta libraries employed quantitative 5'-RACE incorporating molecular barcodes. TCRdb re-derived calls from the 5' RACE reads in MiXCR, one entry per CDR3 protein. The sample has fewer than 400,000 distinct CDR3 sequences; less than 10% are singletons. The material sequenced was blood, either unsorted or a sorted T cell fraction (not recorded which). The rearrangement joins TRBV12-3 or TRBV12-4 to TRBJ1-3; D unresolved. This TCR came from a male donor with ankylosing spondylitis. The CDR3 DNA is TGTGCCAGCAGTTTAGAGGCGGGAGACTCTGGAAACACCATATATTTT. It codes for CASSLEAGDSGNTIYF.